The 21 T cell receptor beta chains listed next were all sequenced from one sample in a study of regulatory T cells in long-lasting Graves disease. The authors built TCR beta libraries using iRepertoire HTBI primers and Arm-PCR of CDR3 regions. TCRdb re-derived calls from the multiplex PCR reads in MiXCR, one entry per CDR3 protein. The table lists 550,000 to 600,000 distinct CDR3 sequences, more than 15% of them singletons. Sample time point: newly diagnosed GD, antithyroid drugs for less than 3 months. TCR sequences were obtained from RNA taken from PBMCs. These sequences were also reported in another study, on T cells in Graves' hyperthyroidism and ophthalmopathy.

Sequences were derived from peripheral blood mononuclear cells (PBMCs), sampled at new diagnosis, from a patient treated with antithyroid drugs. All receptors come from a man younger than 35 with Graves disease.

Turning to this clonotype: A much larger clone differs by one base, so this may be a read error. The CDR3 does not close with the conserved phenylalanine or tryptophan, likely indicating a read error. DNA of the CDR3: TGTGCTAGTGGCGTTCCAGGGGGAGAGACCCAGTACCTC. It encodes CASGVPGGETQYL. V gene TRBV12-5 combines with J gene TRBJ2-5; 7 bases line up with TRBD1. CDR3 length equals 13 residues. Germline V CDR1 and CDR2: LGHNT, FRNRAP. The trim removed 6 bases at V and 4 bases at J, leaving 5 bases unmatched.

The chain uses TRBV30 and TRBJ1-6; no clear D gene. The V and J ends lost 2 bases and 7 bases respectively, with 15 bases between them. This CDR3 has 15 amino acids. Germline V lookup: CDR1 GTSNPN, CDR2 SVGIG (reference sequence). CDR3 loop: CAWSTDPITNSPLHF. DNA for the CDR3: TGTGCCTGGAGTACCGACCCGATCACGAATTCACCCCTCCACTTT.

In this sample, this clonotype turned up many times. V usage is TRBV12-3 or TRBV12-4 and J usage is TRBJ2-2; TRBD2 agrees at 13 bases. Losses at the gene ends were 1 base for V and 7 bases for J; bases not matched to a gene: 6. The CDR3 covers 17 residues. Here the CDR3 DNA reads TGTGCCAGCAGTTTAGGGACTAGCGGGAGCGTTGTCGGGGAGCTGTTTTTT. This codes for CASSLGTSGSVVGELFF.

A note on this clonotype: A junction boundary mismatches the germline segment, possibly from a read error. The chain recombines TRBV4-1 with TRBJ1-5; 9 bases fit TRBD1. Per germline, CDR1 MGHRA and CDR2 YSYEKL. The CDR3 loop spans 14 amino acids. The chain's CDR3 is CASSQQGAGQPQHF. Here the CDR3 DNA reads TGTGCCAGCAGCCAACAGGGGGCTGGCCAGCCCCAGCATTTT.

The chain couples TRBV15 to TRBJ2-7; D possibly uses TRBD1 or TRBD2 (5 bases each). Germline CDR1 is LNHNV and CDR2 is YYDKDF (reference sequence). This CDR3 is built from 15 residues. The V gene lost 0 bases and the J gene lost 3 bases, with 12 bases spanning the gap. The CDR3 coding sequence is TGTGCCACCAGCAGAGATCGGGACGGATACTACGAGCAGTACTTC. Translation: CATSRDRDGYYEQYF. Using reference TRBV15 and TRBJ2-7 for the parts outside the CDR3, the full variable domain is DAMVIQNPRYQVTQFGKPVTLSCSQTLNHNVMYWYQQKSSQAPKLLFHYYDKDFNNEADTPDNFQSRRPNTSFCFLDIRSPGLGDTAMYLCATSRDRDGYYEQYFGPGTRLTVT.

There are many counts of this clonotype. The chain carries TRBV3-1 and TRBJ1-2; TRBD1 might be the D (6 bases). V lost 5 bases and J lost 3, with 10 bases in between. This CDR3 region has 13 residues. Per the germline V gene, CDR1 is LGHDT and CDR2 is YNNKEL (reference sequence). DNA for the CDR3: TGTGCCAGCAGCTTTACAGGGTACTATGGCTACACCTTC. It specifies CASSFTGYYGYTF.

This clonotype came up a few times. The chain carries TRBV3-1 and TRBJ1-3; weak D call: TRBD1 (6 bases). The CDR3 consists of 14 residues. Germline-derived CDR1 and CDR2 are LGHDT and YNNKEL (reference sequence). The V and J ends lost 7 bases and 0 bases respectively, with 10 bases between them. In nucleotides, the CDR3 is TGTGCCAGCACCCGGGACAACTCTGGAAACACCATATATTTT. It is translated as CASTRDNSGNTIYF.

The chain combines TRBV5-1 with TRBJ2-7; D is possibly TRBD2 (6 bases). The germline gives CDR1 SGHRS, CDR2 YFSETQ. Between the trimmed V and J ends, which lost 0 bases and 2 bases, there was a span of 9 bases. The CDR3 totals 14 residues. CDR3 amino acids: CASSLEAGPYEQYF. DNA for the CDR3: TGCGCCAGCAGCTTGGAGGCGGGGCCCTACGAGCAGTACTTC.

The V gene is TRBV25-1, the J gene TRBJ2-2; 7 nucleotides agree with TRBD1. Trimming at V came to 7 bases and at J to 5 bases, leaving 13 bases not matched to a gene. Germline CDR1 and CDR2: MGHDK and SYGVNS. The CDR3 is 16 amino acids. CDR3 coding DNA: TGTGCCAGCACCCCCCGTCAGGGGGAGCAGACCGGGGAGCTGTTTTTT. The encoded protein is CASTPRQGEQTGELFF.

Concerning this clonotype: One end of the junction fails to match germline, which may point to a read error. The chain couples TRBV19 to TRBJ2-3; the D is unclear. The CDR3 totals 15 residues. The germline gives CDR1 LNHDA, CDR2 SQIVND (reference sequence). The CDR3 region has the DNA TGTGTCAGTAGTATCTCAGCGCCCCTGGTAGATACGCAGTATTTT. It codes for CVSSISAPLVDTQYF.

The chain has TRBV7-2 and TRBJ2-4; possible D gene TRBD2, 7 bases. This CDR3 region has 17 residues. Germline V gene lookup returns CDR1 SGHTA and CDR2 FQGNSA. V gave up 5 bases and J gave up 0 bases, with 17 bases separating them. The CDR3 sequence is CASSLYGGGGAKNIQYF. CDR3 bases: TGTGCCAGCAGCCTTTACGGGGGCGGGGGAGCCAAAAACATTCAGTACTTC.

This clonotype came up many times. The J gene is TRBJ2-1, the V gene TRBV30, with 8 bases that match TRBD2. This CDR3 is 12 amino acids long. Germline V lookup: CDR1 GTSNPN, CDR2 SVGIG (reference sequence). Trimming cost V 3 bases and J 10 bases; bases outside gene matches: 5. The CDR3 region is CAWSGLAGEQFF. As DNA, the CDR3 is TGTGCCTGGAGCGGATTAGCGGGAGAGCAGTTCTTC.

The rearrangement links TRBV19 to TRBJ2-7, with D possibly TRBD1 on 5 matching bases. Germline CDR1 LNHDA, CDR2 SQIVND (reference sequence). V was cut by 3 bases and J by 0 bases, with 12 bases left in between. The CDR3 runs 15 residues. The CDR3, as DNA: TGTGCCAGTAGTATCGACAGTGTGCGCTCCTACGAGCAGTACTTC. Amino acid sequence: CASSIDSVRSYEQYF. Full variable domain (remainder filled in from reference TRBV19 and TRBJ2-7): DGGITQSPKYLFRKEGQNVTLSCEQNLNHDAMYWYRQDPGQGLRLIYYSQIVNDFQKGDIAEGYSVSREKKESFPLTVTSAQKNPTAFYLCASSIDSVRSYEQYFGPGTRLTVT.

This chain joins TRBV6-2 or TRBV6-3 and TRBJ2-7; D is ambiguous. Germline CDR1 and CDR2: MNHEY and SVGEGT. The CDR3 length is 14 residues. V was cut by 0 bases and J by 5 bases, with 11 bases left in between. The CDR3 region is CASSYSSFEHEQYF. For the CDR3, the DNA is TGTGCCAGCAGTTACTCCTCCTTTGAGCACGAGCAGTACTTC.

This clonotype appeared many times. The chain joins TRBV20-1 to TRBJ2-5; 8 bases align to TRBD2. The CDR3 runs to 14 residues. Germline V gene data show CDR1 as DFQATT and CDR2 as SNEGSKA (reference sequence). J lost 5 bases, V lost 5 bases, and 10 bases had no gene match. In nucleotides, the CDR3 is TGCAGTGCTCCAGACGGGAGGGCAGGGGAGACCCAGTACTTC. Protein: CSAPDGRAGETQYF.

The J gene is TRBJ1-2, the V gene TRBV29-1; D remains ambiguous. This CDR3 spans 11 amino acids. Germline CDR1 SQVTM, CDR2 ANQGSEA. In DNA form, the CDR3 reads TGCACCATCGGGGATCTGGAAGGCTACACCTTC. Protein sequence: CTIGDLEGYTF.

This clonotype was seen at least ten times. The rearrangement uses TRBV6-1 and TRBJ2-5; maybe TRBD1 (6 bases). The CDR3 totals 15 residues. Germline CDR1 is MNHNS and CDR2 is SASEGT. With 4 bases removed from V and 5 bases from J, the gap between germline ends came to 17 bases. The CDR3, as DNA: TGTGCCAGCAGTGGAACAGGGTCGGTAGGGGAGACCCAGTACTTC. Amino acids: CASSGTGSVGETQYF.

This clonotype appeared many times. The J gene is TRBJ2-1, the V gene TRBV11-2, with D perhaps TRBD1 (6 bases). The V end lost 1 base, the J end lost 0 bases, and 13 bases lay between the germline ends. The CDR3 is 17 residues long. CDR1 and CDR2 from the germline V gene are SGHAT and FQNNGV. In DNA, the CDR3 is TGTGCCAGCAGCTTAGGTGGGGCAGGGGCCTCCTACAATGAGCAGTTCTTC. This translates into CASSLGGAGASYNEQFF. The full variable domain, with the rest looked up from reference TRBV11-2 and TRBJ2-1, is EAGVAQSPRYKIIEKRQSVAFWCNPISGHATLYWYQQILGQGPKLLIQFQNNGVVDDSQLPKDRFSAERLKGVDSTLKIQPAKLEDSAVYLCASSLGGAGASYNEQFFGPGTRLTVL.

J is TRBJ2-5 and V is TRBV6-1; D gene uncertain. Trimming cost V 4 bases and J 2 bases, with 8 bases left between them. The CDR3 is 13 amino acids. Germline assignment: CDR1 MNHNS and CDR2 SASEGT. The CDR3 reads CASSVRLQETQYF. In nucleotides, the CDR3 is TGTGCCAGCAGTGTCCGGCTTCAAGAGACCCAGTACTTC.

This clonotype was observed a handful of times. The chain carries TRBV19 and TRBJ1-5, with D possibly TRBD1 on 6 matching bases. CDR3 length: 15 amino acids. Between the trimmed V and J ends, which lost 3 bases and 7 bases, there was a span of 16 bases. CDR1 and CDR2 from the germline V gene are LNHDA and SQIVND (reference sequence). Written as DNA, the CDR3 is TGTGCCAGTAGTATTCCGGGGGCTAGTTGGCAGCCCCAGCATTTT. Protein: CASSIPGASWQPQHF.

This clonotype has a count of ten or more. This chain joins TRBV30 and TRBJ1-5; D remains unclear. Germline V gene data show CDR1 as GTSNPN and CDR2 as SVGIG (reference sequence). The V and J ends lost 5 bases and 9 bases respectively, with 14 bases between them. The CDR3 spans 12 residues. CDR3 DNA sequence: TGTGCCTGGTCAAGCGGGTCCCCGCCCCAGCATTTT. It translates to CAWSSGSPPQHF.